Presented here are 4 T cell receptor beta chains from one specimen sequenced in a study of cytotoxic CD8 clonotypes in ibrutinib-treated CLL. Measured with immunoSEQ multiplex PCR; TCRdb has only the in-frame clones, and not every one. The sample includes about 310,000 clones, more than 65% seen only once; the top ten take roughly 7%. Material: PBMCs, obtained before ibrutinib treatment. All receptors come from a human donor with chronic lymphocytic leukemia.

The V gene is TRBV28, the J gene TRBJ2-3, with 9 bases identical to TRBD2. Trimming removed 8 bases from V and 5 bases from J; junction bases left unmatched: 11. Germline CDR1 MDHEN, CDR2 SYDVKM. This CDR3 has 15 residues. The CDR3 DNA reads as TGTGCCAGCCGAAGCATAGCGGGAGTCGAAGATACGCAGTATTTT. Its translation: CASRSIAGVEDTQYF.

This chain connects TRBV27 to TRBJ2-1; TRBD2 matches 8 bases. V was clipped by 1 base and J by 5 bases; unmatched bases: 16. The CDR3 covers 19 residues. Looked up from germline, CDR1 is MNHEY and CDR2 is SMNVEV (reference sequence). DNA for the CDR3: TGTGCCAGCAGTTTATTTTTTTTGAGAATCTCGGGGGGGCACAATGAGCAGTTCTTC. This codes for CASSLFFLRISGGHNEQFF.

V and J are TRBV30 and TRBJ1-4; no definite D call. In germline, CDR1 is GTSNPN, CDR2 SVGIG (reference sequence). The CDR3 sequence is 14 residues long. Between the trimmed V and J ends, which lost 0 bases and 0 bases, there was a span of 5 bases. CDR3 coding DNA: TGTGCCTGGAGTGTACTTGCAACTAATGAAAAACTGTTTTTT. It is translated as CAWSVLATNEKLFF.

The chain combines TRBV27 with TRBJ2-3; 10 bases are shared with TRBD1. This CDR3 comprises 15 residues. With 4 bases clipped from V and 3 bases from J, the junction kept 4 bases outside the gene matches. Germline loops: CDR1 MNHEY, CDR2 SMNVEV (reference sequence). The CDR3 spells CASSSDRGRTDTQYF. For the CDR3, the DNA is TGTGCCAGCAGTTCCGACAGGGGGCGGACAGATACGCAGTATTTT.